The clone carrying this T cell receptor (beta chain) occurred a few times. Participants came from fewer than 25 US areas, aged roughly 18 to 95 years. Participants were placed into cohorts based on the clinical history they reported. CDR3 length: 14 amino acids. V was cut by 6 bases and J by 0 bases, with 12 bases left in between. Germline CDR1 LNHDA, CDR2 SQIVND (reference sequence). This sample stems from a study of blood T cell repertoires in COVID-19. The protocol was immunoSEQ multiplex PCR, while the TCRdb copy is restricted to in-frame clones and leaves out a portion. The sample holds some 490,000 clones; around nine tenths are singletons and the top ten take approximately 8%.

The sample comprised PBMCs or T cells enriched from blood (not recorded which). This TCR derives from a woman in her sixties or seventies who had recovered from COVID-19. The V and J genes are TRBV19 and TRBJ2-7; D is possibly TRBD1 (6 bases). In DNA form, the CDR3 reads TGTGCCAGTAGCTTACAGGGTCTCTCCTACGAGCAGTACTTC. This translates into CASSLQGLSYEQYF. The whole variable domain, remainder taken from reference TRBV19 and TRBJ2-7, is DGGITQSPKYLFRKEGQNVTLSCEQNLNHDAMYWYRQDPGQGLRLIYYSQIVNDFQKGDIAEGYSVSREKKESFPLTVTSAQKNPTAFYLCASSLQGLSYEQYFGPGTRLTVT.